This T cell receptor (beta chain) appears in the sequencing data of a study of radiotherapy plus CTLA-4 blockade in lung cancer. A note on this clone: The antigen is unknown.

Germline V gene sequence: CDR1 MNHEY, CDR2 SMNVEV (reference sequence). V lost 4 bases and J lost 8, with 17 bases in between. The length of the CDR3 is 14 residues. Method: immunoSEQ multiplex PCR; TCRdb's copy keeps in-frame clones and lacks some. This sample has tens of thousands of clones; around 80% occur once, and the top ten carry 7% to 8%. Focal radiation plus CTLA-4 blockade with ipilimumab was administered to patients who had chemo-refractory metastatic non-small-cell lung cancer. Study-wide results and caveats: Expansion in blood of tumor-derived TCR clones was seen after radiotherapy plus ipilimumab.

The chain has TRBV27 and TRBJ1-2, with D maybe TRBD1 (6 bases). The sample here was peripheral blood, taken from a patient treated with radiotherapy plus ipilimumab. This TCR was sampled from a human donor with non-small cell lung cancer who had a complete response to radiotherapy plus ipilimumab. The chain's CDR3 is CASSYGAGDWGYTF. DNA for the CDR3: TGTGCCAGCAGTTATGGGGCAGGGGATTGGGGCTACACCTTC.